This T cell receptor beta chain originates from a study of CXCR3-negative and CXCR3-positive naive CD8 T cells. Study in general: Overall TRB read output was around 140 million, and each library contained about 1.5 +/- 0.3 million reads.

The study made its TRB cDNA libraries by 5' RACE, adding UMI labels. From its re-call of the 5' RACE reads, TCRdb lists each CDR3 protein once, without DNA. In all, the sample yields some 130,000 distinct CDR3 sequences. With respect to this clonotype: Its antigen is not known.

Definition of naive CD8+ T cells rested on a CD45RO-CCR7+CD27+CD95- profile. Findings and limits, study-wide: CXCR3-positive naive cells had more hydrophobic TRB CDR3s than CXCR3-negative naive cells. Diversity was high in both naive subsets and much lower in memory cells.

The receptor comes from a human donor in good health. Some clones in this sample may be carry-over from other donors' samples. Sequences were obtained from naive CXCR3+ CD8+ T cells from blood. Subset defined: CD45RO-CCR7+CD27+CD95- naive CD8+ T cells expressing CXCR3 (TNR3+).

CDR3 residues: CSVVDREADLSGNTIYF. The chain employs TRBV29-1 and TRBJ1-3. The germline gives CDR1 SQVTM, CDR2 ANQGSEA. The CDR3 is 17 amino acids.